A single sample gave rise to the 25 T cell receptor beta chains below, sequenced in a study of CD8 T cells in ankylosing spondylitis. TCRdb independently ran MiXCR on the 5' RACE reads; one entry per CDR3 protein. The table has roughly 68,000 distinct CDR3 sequences, approximately 5.7% seen once. Sequences were obtained from synovial fluid, either unsorted or a sorted T cell fraction (not recorded which). These receptors originate from a male donor with ankylosing spondylitis.

The chain carries TRBV10-2 and TRBJ2-1; 7 nucleotides align to TRBD2. Trimming took 7 bases from V and 9 from J; bases not matched to a gene: 12. The CDR3 is made up of 14 amino acids. Germline V gene data show CDR1 as WSHSY and CDR2 as SAAADI. CDR3 residues: CASISNGRSGEQFF. Written as DNA, the CDR3 is TGCGCCAGCATCTCTAACGGGAGGAGTGGTGAGCAGTTCTTC.

The genes are TRBV27 and TRBJ1-1; 9 bases align to TRBD1. Germline values: CDR1 MNHEY, CDR2 SMNVEV (reference sequence). V was clipped by 4 bases and J by 0 bases; unmatched bases: 6. The CDR3 spans 16 residues. The CDR3 loop reads CASSYGTGNLNTEAFF. The CDR3 DNA reads TGTGCCAGCAGTTACGGGACAGGGAATTTGAACACTGAAGCTTTCTTT.

The chain is built from TRBV28 and TRBJ2-1, with 10 bases that match TRBD1. CDR1 is MDHEN and CDR2 is SYDVKM in the germline V gene. V gave up 10 bases and J gave up 4 bases; unmatched junction bases: 7. The CDR3 is made up of 14 amino acids. CDR3 sequence (DNA): TGTGCCACGACGCCGGGACAGGGGTACAATGAGCAGTTCTTC. It is translated as CATTPGQGYNEQFF.

This clonotype is labeled medium-sized. This chain connects TRBV5-1 to TRBJ2-1; 9 nucleotides align to TRBD1. CDR3 size: 15 residues. Germline values: CDR1 SGHRS, CDR2 YFSETQ. Unmatched junction bases numbered 8, after V lost 0 bases and J lost 10 bases. In nucleotides, the CDR3 is TGCGCCAGCAGCTTGGGGGACAGGGATTCGAGCGAGCAGTTCTTC. Residues: CASSLGDRDSSEQFF.

This clonotype was counted only a few times. The chain links TRBV3-1 to TRBJ2-1; 7 bases align to TRBD2. Unmatched junction bases numbered 12, after V lost 1 base and J lost 0 bases. Germline V gives CDR1 LGHDT, CDR2 YNNKEL (reference sequence). The CDR3 has 19 amino acids. The chain's CDR3 is CASSQVPGGHLSSYNEQFF. The CDR3 DNA is TGTGCCAGCAGCCAAGTACCGGGAGGTCACTTGAGCTCCTACAATGAGCAGTTCTTC.

This chain uses TRBV9 with TRBJ2-1; 13 bases are a match to TRBD2. V dropped 4 bases and J dropped 3; count of bases not matched to a gene: 10. CDR3 length: 18 residues. Germline V lookup: CDR1 SGDLS, CDR2 YYNGEE. The CDR3 region has the DNA TGTGCCAGCAGCCAAGGACTAGCGGGAGTTCAGTTCTACAATGAGCAGTTCTTC. It yields the protein CASSQGLAGVQFYNEQFF.

This clonotype was seen at least ten times. The chain recombines TRBV28 with TRBJ2-7; D not certain. V lost 3 bases to trimming and J lost 0 bases, with 9 bases between them. Germline values: CDR1 MDHEN, CDR2 SYDVKM. The CDR3 is 14 amino acids. The CDR3 loop is CASSFVASSYEQYF. The CDR3, as DNA: TGTGCCAGCAGTTTTGTTGCCAGCTCCTACGAGCAGTACTTC. The full variable domain, its missing parts supplied by reference TRBV28 and TRBJ2-7, is DVKVTQSSRYLVKRTGEKVFLECVQDMDHENMFWYRQDPGLGLRLIYFSYDVKMKEKGDIPEGYSVSREKKERFSLILESASTNQTSMYLCASSFVASSYEQYFGPGTRLTVT.

This clonotype has a count of ten or more. The chain uses TRBV20-1 and TRBJ2-1; 13 positions match TRBD2. This CDR3 is 17 amino acids long. With 6 bases clipped from V and 0 bases from J, the junction kept 8 bases outside the gene matches. Germline V gene sequence: CDR1 DFQATT, CDR2 SNEGSKA (reference sequence). Here the CDR3 reads CSAPGLAGRSSYNEQFF. The CDR3 nucleotides read TGCAGTGCCCCGGGACTAGCGGGAAGGAGCTCCTACAATGAGCAGTTCTTC.

In this sample, this clonotype turned up a few times. This sequence joins TRBV7-2 and TRBJ1-4; 7 bases line up with TRBD1. The CDR3 covers 16 residues. The V segment lost 3 bases and the J segment 8 bases; nucleotides outside the gene matches: 12. Germline lookup yields CDR1 SGHTA and CDR2 FQGNSA. DNA of the CDR3: TGTGCCAGCAGCTTGGGGGGACCAGGGGGAGGAGAAAAACTGTTTTTT. Its protein product is CASSLGGPGGGEKLFF. The entire variable domain, with the rest obtained from reference TRBV7-2 and TRBJ1-4, is as follows: GAGVSQSPSNKVTEKGKDVELRCDPISGHTALYWYRQSLGQGLEFLIYFQGNSAPDKSGLPSDRFSAERTGGSVSTLTIQRTQQEDSAVYLCASSLGGPGGGEKLFFGSGTQLSVL.

This clonotype came up a few times. This chain connects TRBV6-2 or TRBV6-3 to TRBJ2-1; D unclear. This CDR3 is built from 14 residues. Germline CDR1 is MNHEY and CDR2 is SVGEGT. The V end was cut by 8 bases, the J end by 3 bases, with 14 bases between. CDR3 residues: CASADRTHYNEQFF. The CDR3 DNA follows: TGTGCCAGCGCTGATAGGACCCACTACAATGAGCAGTTCTTC.

This chain connects TRBV5-1 to TRBJ2-6, with 8 bases matching TRBD2. In germline, CDR1 is SGHRS, CDR2 YFSETQ. CDR3 length: 16 amino acids. The J segment lost 0 bases and the V segment lost 4 bases, leaving 3 bases of the junction unmatched. The CDR3 protein is CASSTGTSSGANVLTF. The CDR3 DNA follows: TGCGCCAGCAGCACCGGGACTAGCTCTGGGGCCAACGTCCTGACTTTC.

This clonotype was seen a few times. The V and J genes are TRBV12-3 or TRBV12-4 and TRBJ1-1, with a possible D match to TRBD1 (5 bases). The CDR3 has 14 amino acids. The V end lost 6 bases, the J end lost 6 bases, and 17 bases lay between the germline ends. CDR3 protein: CASSRGTSEAEAFF. The DNA of the CDR3 is TGTGCCAGCAGCCGGGGGACGTCGGAAGCTGAAGCTTTCTTT.

In its sample, this clonotype was seen a few times. The chain uses TRBV7-3 and TRBJ2-1, with D perhaps matching TRBD1 (6 bases). V was shortened by 5 bases and J by 10 bases, with 15 bases between the two germline ends. The germline V gene has CDR1 SGHTA and CDR2 FQGTGA. This CDR3 has 13 amino acids. This CDR3 is CASSTDSGREQFF. The CDR3 bases are TGTGCCAGCAGCACGGACAGTGGAAGGGAGCAGTTCTTC.

The chain carries TRBV7-6 and TRBJ2-1; 12 positions match TRBD2. The CDR3 runs 16 residues. The trim removed 0 bases at V and 8 bases at J, leaving 5 bases unmatched. In germline, CDR1 is SGHVS, CDR2 FNYEAQ. The DNA of the CDR3 is TGTGCCAGCAGCTTAGCACTAGCGGGAGGAGGGGATGAGCAGTTCTTC. This encodes CASSLALAGGGDEQFF. The full variable domain, rest sourced from reference TRBV7-6 and TRBJ2-1, is GAGVSQSPRYKVTKRGQDVALRCDPISGHVSLYWYRQALGQGPEFLTYFNYEAQQDKSGLPNDRFSAERPEGSISTLTIQRTEQRDSAMYRCASSLALAGGGDEQFFGPGTRLTVL.

This clonotype was detected many times. This chain connects TRBV29-1 to TRBJ1-2, with TRBD1 matching 11 bases. V shed 6 bases and J 7 bases; nucleotides not matched to a gene: 7. CDR1 SQVTM and CDR2 ANQGSEA come from the germline V gene. CDR3 length: 13 amino acids. This CDR3 is CSVAGTGGSGYTF. The CDR3 DNA follows: TGCAGCGTCGCCGGGACAGGGGGGTCTGGCTACACCTTC.

This clonotype was counted ten times or more. V usage is TRBV11-2 and J usage is TRBJ1-1; TRBD1 might be the D (5 bases). Germline CDR1 and CDR2: SGHAT and FQNNGV. CDR3 length equals 14 residues. Trimming took off 5 bases at V and 5 bases at J, with 15 bases between the two ends. This chain's CDR3 is CASSPARGRTEAFF. The CDR3 region has the DNA TGTGCCAGCAGCCCGGCGAGGGGCAGGACTGAAGCTTTCTTT.

In its sample, this clonotype was seen many times. The chain is built from TRBV5-1 and TRBJ2-3, with 8 bases fitting TRBD1. The CDR3 sequence is 14 residues long. J lost 2 bases, V lost 4 bases, and 3 bases had no gene match. Germline CDR1 is SGHRS and CDR2 is YFSETQ. The CDR3 DNA reads TGCGCCAGCAGCCGACAGGGGAACACAGATACGCAGTATTTT. It translates to CASSRQGNTDTQYF.

At least ten counts were recorded for this clonotype. The chain combines TRBV5-1 with TRBJ2-7; 7 bases are shared with TRBD1. V shed 1 base and J 3 bases; nucleotides not matched to a gene: 1. Germline assignment: CDR1 SGHRS and CDR2 YFSETQ. The CDR3 extends over 13 amino acids. The CDR3 DNA reads as TGCGCCAGCAGCTTGCAGGGGGACTACGAGCAGTACTTC. Translated: CASSLQGDYEQYF.

This clonotype was detected many times. The V call is TRBV29-1, the J call TRBJ1-6; no clear D gene. V was shortened by 5 bases and J by 2 bases, with 7 bases between the two germline ends. Germline CDR1 SQVTM, CDR2 ANQGSEA. The CDR3 loop spans 13 amino acids. The CDR3 protein is CSVSDTYNSPLHF. CDR3 nucleotide sequence: TGCAGCGTTTCAGATACCTATAATTCACCCCTCCACTTT.

This sequence joins TRBV7-9 and TRBJ2-2; D not certain. From germline, CDR1 is SEHNR and CDR2 FQNEAQ (reference sequence). V lost 1 base, J lost 3 bases, and 6 bases lay in between. The length of the CDR3 is 14 residues. CDR3 in amino acids: CASSLEADTGELFF. Written as DNA, the CDR3 is TGTGCCAGCAGCTTAGAGGCCGACACCGGGGAGCTGTTTTTT. Filled out from reference TRBV7-9 and TRBJ2-2, the complete variable domain reads DTGVSQNPRHKITKRGQNVTFRCDPISEHNRLYWYRQTLGQGPEFLTYFQNEAQLEKSRLLSDRFSAERPKGSFSTLEIQRTEQGDSAMYLCASSLEADTGELFFGEGSRLTVL.

V gene TRBV11-1 combines with J gene TRBJ2-1; 7 positions agree with TRBD2. This CDR3 has 18 residues. Germline V CDR1 and CDR2: SGHAT, FQDESV (reference sequence). The J segment lost 4 bases and the V segment lost 1 base, leaving 13 bases of the junction unmatched. This CDR3 is CASSLESGLVNVYNEQFF. In DNA form, the CDR3 reads TGTGCCAGCAGCTTAGAATCTGGACTAGTAAACGTTTACAATGAGCAGTTCTTC.

This clonotype was seen repeatedly, ten times or more. The chain joins TRBV4-3 to TRBJ1-1, with D possibly being TRBD1 (5 bases). The V and J ends lost 3 bases and 2 bases respectively, with 13 bases between them. The CDR3 is 15 amino acids. In germline, CDR1 is LGHNA, CDR2 YSLEER. The CDR3 is CASSQQGAENTEAFF. The CDR3 DNA is TGCGCCAGCAGCCAGCAGGGCGCGGAAAACACTGAAGCTTTCTTT.

This clonotype was detected many times. This chain joins TRBV11-3 and TRBJ2-1; TRBD2 agrees at 10 bases. This CDR3 has 12 amino acids. Per germline, CDR1 SGHNT and CDR2 YENEEA. J lost 13 bases, V lost 4 bases, and 4 bases had no gene match. The CDR3 protein is CASSSRTSGQFF. The CDR3 DNA reads as TGTGCCAGCAGCTCTCGGACTAGCGGTCAGTTCTTC.

This clonotype showed up many times. V usage is TRBV5-1 and J usage is TRBJ2-7; D is unclear. Trimming removed 3 bases at V and 4 bases at J, with 11 bases between. This CDR3 comprises 13 residues. Looked up from germline, CDR1 is SGHRS and CDR2 is YFSETQ. In DNA form, the CDR3 reads TGCGCCAGCAGCTCCCCCGGTGGGTACGAGCAGTACTTC. Translating gives CASSSPGGYEQYF.

This clonotype has more than one count but fewer than ten. This chain links TRBV20-1 with TRBJ1-4; TRBD1 agrees at 10 bases. Per the germline V gene, CDR1 is DFQATT and CDR2 is SNEGSKA (reference sequence). V dropped 0 bases and J dropped 10; count of bases not matched to a gene: 8. The CDR3 has 15 residues. CDR3 bases: TGCAGTGCTAGAGAAGAGGGGACAGGGGAAAGAAAACTGTTTTTT. Residues: CSAREEGTGERKLFF.